The clone carrying this TCR beta chain was seen ten or more times. Its antigen is not identified. The time point is: blood at routine non-recurrence follow-up after resection. This CDR3 has 17 residues. Germline V gives CDR1 SGHAT, CDR2 FQNNGV. V was pared by 2 bases and J by 0 bases, with 6 bases of the junction left unmatched. The source of the sample is a study of spatial heterogeneity in lung cancer. Background on the study: Around 68 TRACERx patients with early, untreated non-small cell lung cancer donated samples. Among detected sequences, beta-chain ones consistently exceeded alpha-chain ones in number.

MiXCR, run by TCRdb on the 5' RACE reads, gives a single entry per CDR3 protein. The repertoire holds approximately 41,000 distinct CDR3 sequences, with under 12% as singletons. Broader study findings: TCRs found ubiquitously expanded in tumor appeared in blood more at resection than at follow-up.

Material: PBMCs, obtained at follow-up. The source is a female donor with early-stage non-small cell lung cancer. The chain combines TRBV11-2 with TRBJ2-3; 9 bases line up with TRBD2. CDR3: CASSLNGGGASTDTQYF. The CDR3 DNA reads TGTGCCAGCAGCTTAAACGGCGGGGGGGCTAGCACAGATACGCAGTATTTT. The entire variable domain, with the rest obtained from reference TRBV11-2 and TRBJ2-3, is as follows: EAGVAQSPRYKIIEKRQSVAFWCNPISGHATLYWYQQILGQGPKLLIQFQNNGVVDDSQLPKDRFSAERLKGVDSTLKIQPAKLEDSAVYLCASSLNGGGASTDTQYFGPGTRLTVL.